These 16 T cell receptor beta chains originate from one sample sequenced in a study of blood T cell repertoires in COVID-19. Measured with immunoSEQ multiplex PCR; TCRdb has only the in-frame clones, and not every one. Here the sample spans roughly 62,000 clones, about 87% being singletons. Sequencing used peripheral blood. Source of these receptors: a man between 65 and 80 years old with acute or convalescent COVID-19.

This chain links TRBV29-1 with TRBJ1-4, with 7 bases fitting TRBD1. There are 14 residues in the CDR3. The germline V gene has CDR1 SQVTM and CDR2 ANQGSEA. Germline trimming cut 5 bases from V and 5 bases from J; bases unmatched to any gene: 8. As DNA, the CDR3 is TGCAGCGTTTTAAACAGGGGCGGCAATGAAAAACTGTTTTTT. Amino acid sequence: CSVLNRGGNEKLFF.

The DNA for the CDR3 is TGTGCCAGCAGCGTAGGTCATAGCTCTGGAAACACCATATATTTT. Its protein product is CASSVGHSSGNTIYF. The chain has TRBV9 and TRBJ1-3; D uncertain. V lost 0 bases to trimming and J lost 0 bases, with 7 bases between them. The CDR3 has 15 amino acids. Germline assignment: CDR1 SGDLS and CDR2 YYNGEE.

The chain links TRBV9 to TRBJ2-1; 7 positions agree with TRBD2. From germline, CDR1 is SGDLS and CDR2 YYNGEE. The junction had 3 bases not matched to a gene; V was cut back by 2 bases and J by 4 bases. This CDR3 has 14 residues. The CDR3 DNA is TGTGCCAGCAGCGTTATAGCGGGTTACAATGAGCAGTTCTTC. Its protein product is CASSVIAGYNEQFF. The whole variable domain, filled in from reference TRBV9 and TRBJ2-1, reads DSGVTQTPKHLITATGQRVTLRCSPRSGDLSVYWYQQSLDQGLQFLIQYYNGEERAKGNILERFSAQQFPDLHSELNLSSLELGDSALYFCASSVIAGYNEQFFGPGTRLTVL.

The CDR3 here is CASSYSNQPQHF. CDR3 coding DNA: TGTGCCAGTAGTTATAGCAATCAGCCCCAGCATTTT. J is TRBJ1-5 and V is TRBV19; D remains ambiguous. This CDR3 has 12 residues. CDR1 and CDR2 from the germline V gene are LNHDA and SQIVND (reference sequence). Trimming cost V 5 bases and J 0 bases, with 2 bases left between them.

The CDR3 DNA is TGCAGTGCCCCTCTACAGGAAAAACTGTTTTTT. It yields the protein CSAPLQEKLFF. The genes are TRBV20-1 and TRBJ1-4; D gene unclear. V lost 6 bases to trimming and J lost 8 bases, with 10 bases between them. The CDR3 spans 11 residues. Germline loops: CDR1 DFQATT, CDR2 SNEGSKA (reference sequence).

The genes are TRBV7-9 and TRBJ1-1; D is uncertain. From germline, CDR1 is SEHNR and CDR2 FQNEAQ (reference sequence). The CDR3 runs 13 residues. V lost 3 bases, J lost 5 bases, and 10 bases lay in between. DNA of the CDR3: TGTGCCAGCAGCTTCGGTAGCCGGACTGAAGCTTTCTTT. Amino acid sequence: CASSFGSRTEAFF. Variable domain in full (rest from reference TRBV7-9 and TRBJ1-1): DTGVSQNPRHKITKRGQNVTFRCDPISEHNRLYWYRQTLGQGPEFLTYFQNEAQLEKSRLLSDRFSAERPKGSFSTLEIQRTEQGDSAMYLCASSFGSRTEAFFGQGTRLTVV.

The rearrangement joins TRBV30 to TRBJ2-2; no clear D. The CDR3 loop spans 14 amino acids. Trimming took 3 bases from V and 4 from J, leaving 12 bases between them. The germline CDR1 and CDR2 sequences are GTSNPN and SVGIG (reference sequence). The CDR3 is CAWRGISSTGELFF. The CDR3, as DNA: TGTGCCTGGAGGGGCATATCGAGCACCGGGGAGCTGTTTTTT. The whole variable domain, filled in from reference TRBV30 and TRBJ2-2, reads SQTIHQWPATLVQPVGSPLSLECTVEGTSNPNLYWYRQAAGRGLQLLFYSVGIGQISSEVPQNLSASRPQDRQFILSSKKLLLSDSGFYLCAWRGISSTGELFFGEGSRLTVL.

This chain links TRBV6-5 with TRBJ2-1; no clear D gene. In germline, CDR1 is MNHEY, CDR2 SVGAGI. Trimming cost V 10 bases and J 8 bases, with 18 bases left between them. The CDR3 has 13 amino acids. The CDR3 nucleotides read TGTGCCATACAAACAGCCTGGTTGGATGAGCAGTTCTTC. Translated: CAIQTAWLDEQFF.

J is TRBJ2-2 and V is TRBV9; TRBD2 matches at 9 bases. The junction had 3 bases not matched to a gene; V was cut back by 0 bases and J by 6 bases. The CDR3 totals 15 residues. The germline CDR1 and CDR2 sequences are SGDLS and YYNGEE. The CDR3 is CASSVAAGGSGELFF. The CDR3, as DNA: TGTGCCAGCAGCGTAGCGGCGGGAGGGTCCGGGGAGCTGTTTTTT.

The chain carries TRBV5-5 and TRBJ1-2; D gene uncertain. The CDR3 has 13 residues. V gave up 0 bases and J gave up 3 bases, with 6 bases separating them. Germline V gene lookup returns CDR1 SGHKS and CDR2 YYEKEE (reference sequence). The CDR3 bases are TGTGCCAGCAGCTTGGCCCAGGACTATGGCTACACCTTC. Translated: CASSLAQDYGYTF.

V usage is TRBV3-1 (or the pseudogene TRBV3-2) and J usage is TRBJ2-7; D is perhaps TRBD2 (6 bases). The CDR3 has 14 amino acids. V shed 4 bases and J shed 1 base, with 11 bases lying between them. Germline loops: CDR1 LGHDT, CDR2 YNNKEL (reference sequence). CDR3 sequence reads: CASSPSGGSYEQYF. In DNA form, the CDR3 reads TGTGCCAGCAGCCCCAGTGGGGGGTCCTACGAGCAGTACTTC.

This clone was counted once. The chain joins TRBV6-5 to TRBJ2-7; D unclear. The CDR3 extends over 14 amino acids. Germline V gene lookup returns CDR1 MNHEY and CDR2 SVGAGI. Deletions cut 2 bases from V and 0 bases from J, with 8 bases between. CDR3 in DNA: TGTGCCAGCAGTTACGAGTCGAGCTCCTACGAGCAGTACTTC. Translating gives CASSYESSSYEQYF.

The genes are TRBV5-1 and TRBJ1-1, with TRBD1 identical over 7 bases. The V segment lost 0 bases and the J segment 10 bases; nucleotides outside the gene matches: 6. This CDR3 contains 13 residues. CDR1 and CDR2 (germline): SGHRS, YFSETQ. The CDR3 DNA reads as TGCGCCAGCAGCTTGGAAACAGGGGACGGAGCTTTCTTT. Translation: CASSLETGDGAFF. Full variable domain (rest looked up from reference TRBV5-1 and TRBJ1-1): KAGVTQTPRYLIKTRGQQVTLSCSPISGHRSVSWYQQTPGQGLQFLFEYFSETQRNKGNFPGRFSGRQFSNSRSEMNVSTLELGDSALYLCASSLETGDGAFFGQGTRLTVV.

The chain recombines TRBV3-1 (or the pseudogene TRBV3-2) with TRBJ1-1; maybe TRBD1 (5 bases). This CDR3 is 15 amino acids long. Trimming removed 0 bases at V and 4 bases at J, with 12 bases between. In germline, CDR1 is LGHDT, CDR2 YNNKEL (reference sequence). Here the CDR3 reads CASSQDALQGTEAFF. The CDR3 DNA sequence: TGTGCCAGCAGCCAAGATGCCCTTCAGGGCACTGAAGCTTTCTTT.

This chain uses TRBV18 with TRBJ2-3, with D possibly being TRBD2 (5 bases). Germline lookup yields CDR1 KGHSH and CDR2 LQKENI. Trimming removed 3 bases from V and 3 bases from J, with 7 bases in between. The CDR3 totals 13 residues. The CDR3 here is CASSPRLTDTQYF. In nucleotides, the CDR3 is TGTGCCAGCTCACCCCGACTAACAGATACGCAGTATTTT. The full variable domain, in which reference TRBV18 and TRBJ2-3 provide the parts outside the CDR3, is NAGVMQNPRHLVRRRGQEARLRCSPMKGHSHVYWYRQLPEEGLKFMVYLQKENIIDESGMPKERFSAEFPKEGPSILRIQQVVRGDSAAYFCASSPRLTDTQYFGPGTRLTVL.

V gene TRBV15 combines with J gene TRBJ1-2; 10 bases match TRBD1. Germline CDR1 LNHNV, CDR2 YYDKDF (reference sequence). There are 14 residues in the CDR3. The V and J ends lost 3 bases and 8 bases, in that order; junction bases with no gene match: 6. The DNA of the CDR3 is TGTGCCACCAGCAGGCAGACAGGGGGCTACGGCTACACCTTC. Translated, it gives CATSRQTGGYGYTF.